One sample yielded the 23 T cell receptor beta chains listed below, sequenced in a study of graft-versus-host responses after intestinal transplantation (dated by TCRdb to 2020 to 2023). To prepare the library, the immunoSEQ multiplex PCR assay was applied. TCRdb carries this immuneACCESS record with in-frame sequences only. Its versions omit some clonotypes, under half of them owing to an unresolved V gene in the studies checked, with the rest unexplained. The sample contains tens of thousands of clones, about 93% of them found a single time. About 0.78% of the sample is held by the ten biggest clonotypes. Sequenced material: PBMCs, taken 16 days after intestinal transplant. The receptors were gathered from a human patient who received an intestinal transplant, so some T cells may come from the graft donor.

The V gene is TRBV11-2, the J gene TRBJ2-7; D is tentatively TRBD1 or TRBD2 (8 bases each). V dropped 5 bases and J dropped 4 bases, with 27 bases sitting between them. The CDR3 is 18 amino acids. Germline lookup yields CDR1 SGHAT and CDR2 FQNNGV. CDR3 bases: TGTGCCAGCAGCGACGGGGGGGAGCCGGGACAGGCGAAGTACGAGCAGTACTTC. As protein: CASSDGGEPGQAKYEQYF.

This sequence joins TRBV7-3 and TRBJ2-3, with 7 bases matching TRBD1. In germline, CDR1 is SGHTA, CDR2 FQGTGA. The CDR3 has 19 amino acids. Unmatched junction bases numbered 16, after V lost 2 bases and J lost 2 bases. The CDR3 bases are TGTGCCAGCAGCTTATGGGGCCCGGGACAGAAAAATTACACAGATACGCAGTATTTT. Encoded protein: CASSLWGPGQKNYTDTQYF.

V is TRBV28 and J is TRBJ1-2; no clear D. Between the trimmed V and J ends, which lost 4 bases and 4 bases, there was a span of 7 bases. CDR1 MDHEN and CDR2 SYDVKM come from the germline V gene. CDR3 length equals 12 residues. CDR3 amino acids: CASSSTLYGYTF. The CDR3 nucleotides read TGTGCCAGCAGTTCAACCCTCTATGGCTACACCTTC.

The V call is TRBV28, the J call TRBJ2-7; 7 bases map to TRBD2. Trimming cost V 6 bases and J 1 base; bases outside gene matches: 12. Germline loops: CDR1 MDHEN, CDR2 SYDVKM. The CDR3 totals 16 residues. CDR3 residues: CASSNSPSGLSYEQYF. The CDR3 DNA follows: TGTGCCAGCAGCAACTCCCCTAGCGGACTTTCCTACGAGCAGTACTTC.

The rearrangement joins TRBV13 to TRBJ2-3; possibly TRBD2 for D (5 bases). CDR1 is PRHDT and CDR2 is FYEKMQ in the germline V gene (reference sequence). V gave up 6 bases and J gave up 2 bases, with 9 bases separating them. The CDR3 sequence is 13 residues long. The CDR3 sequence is CASSLEATDTQYF. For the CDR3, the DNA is TGTGCCAGCAGTCTGGAGGCCACAGATACGCAGTATTTT.

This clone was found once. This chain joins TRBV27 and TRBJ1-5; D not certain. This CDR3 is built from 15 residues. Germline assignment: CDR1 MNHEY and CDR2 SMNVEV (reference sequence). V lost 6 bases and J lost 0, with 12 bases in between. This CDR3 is CASSSRADSNQPQHF. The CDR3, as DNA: TGTGCCAGCAGCTCACGGGCCGATAGCAATCAGCCCCAGCATTTT.

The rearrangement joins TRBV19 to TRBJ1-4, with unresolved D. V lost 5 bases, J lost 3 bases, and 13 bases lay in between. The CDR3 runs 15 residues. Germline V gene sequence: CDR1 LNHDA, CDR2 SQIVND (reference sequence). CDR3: CASSPWMEANEKLFF. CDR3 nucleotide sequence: TGTGCCAGTAGTCCTTGGATGGAGGCTAATGAAAAACTGTTTTTT.

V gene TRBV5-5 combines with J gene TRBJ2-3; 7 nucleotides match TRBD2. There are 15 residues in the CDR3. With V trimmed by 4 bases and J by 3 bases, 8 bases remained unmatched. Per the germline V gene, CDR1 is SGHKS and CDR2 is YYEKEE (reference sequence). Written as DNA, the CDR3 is TGTGCCAGCAGCCCCGCGGTGCGGGAGACAGATACGCAGTATTTT. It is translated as CASSPAVRETDTQYF.

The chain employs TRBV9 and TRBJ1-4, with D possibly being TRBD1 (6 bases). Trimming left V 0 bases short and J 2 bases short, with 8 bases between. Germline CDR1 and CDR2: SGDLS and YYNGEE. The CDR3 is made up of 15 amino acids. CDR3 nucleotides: TGTGCCAGCAGCGTAGTGGGGGCGACTAATGAAAAACTGTTTTTT. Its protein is CASSVVGATNEKLFF.

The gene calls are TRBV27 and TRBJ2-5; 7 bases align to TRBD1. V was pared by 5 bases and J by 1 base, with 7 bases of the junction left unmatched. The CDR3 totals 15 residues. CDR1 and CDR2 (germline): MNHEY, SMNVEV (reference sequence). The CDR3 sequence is CASSGRGTVQETQYF. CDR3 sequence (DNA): TGTGCCAGCAGTGGTCGAGGGACAGTCCAAGAGACCCAGTACTTC.

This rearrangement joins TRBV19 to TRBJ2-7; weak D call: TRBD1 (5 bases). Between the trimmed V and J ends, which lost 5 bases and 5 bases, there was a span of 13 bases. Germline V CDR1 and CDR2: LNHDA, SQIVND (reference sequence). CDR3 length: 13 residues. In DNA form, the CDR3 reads TGTGCCAGTAGTGACAGTTTCTTCAACGAGCAGTACTTC. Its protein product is CASSDSFFNEQYF.

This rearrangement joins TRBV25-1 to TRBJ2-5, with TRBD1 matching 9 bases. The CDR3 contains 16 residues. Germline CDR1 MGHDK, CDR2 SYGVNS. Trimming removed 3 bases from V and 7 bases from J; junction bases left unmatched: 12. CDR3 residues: CASSEPRQGVQGTQYF. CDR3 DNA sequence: TGTGCCAGCAGTGAGCCGAGACAGGGGGTTCAGGGGACCCAGTACTTC.

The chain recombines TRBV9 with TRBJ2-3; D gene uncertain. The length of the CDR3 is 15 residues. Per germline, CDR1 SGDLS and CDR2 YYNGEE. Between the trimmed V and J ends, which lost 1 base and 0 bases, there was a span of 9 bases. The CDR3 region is CASSVTGPSTDTQYF. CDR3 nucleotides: TGTGCCAGCAGCGTAACGGGCCCAAGCACAGATACGCAGTATTTT.

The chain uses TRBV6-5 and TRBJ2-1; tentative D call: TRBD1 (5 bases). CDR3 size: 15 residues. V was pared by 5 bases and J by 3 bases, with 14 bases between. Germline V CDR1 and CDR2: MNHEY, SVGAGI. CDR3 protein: CASSPQWGLYNEQFF. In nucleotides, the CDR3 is TGTGCCAGCAGTCCCCAATGGGGCCTCTACAATGAGCAGTTCTTC.

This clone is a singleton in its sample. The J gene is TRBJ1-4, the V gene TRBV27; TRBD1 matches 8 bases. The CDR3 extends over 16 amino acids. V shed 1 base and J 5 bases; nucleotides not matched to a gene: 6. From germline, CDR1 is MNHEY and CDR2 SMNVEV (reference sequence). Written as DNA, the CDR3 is TGTGCCAGCAGTTTATTCCAGGGGGCGGGCAATGAAAAACTGTTTTTT. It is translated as CASSLFQGAGNEKLFF.

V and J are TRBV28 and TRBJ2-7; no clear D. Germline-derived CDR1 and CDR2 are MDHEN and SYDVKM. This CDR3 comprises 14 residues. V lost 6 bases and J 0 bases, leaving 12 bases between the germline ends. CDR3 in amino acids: CASSPLPSSYEQYF. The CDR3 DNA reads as TGTGCCAGCAGCCCCCTCCCCAGCTCCTACGAGCAGTACTTC. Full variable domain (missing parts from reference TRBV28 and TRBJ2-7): DVKVTQSSRYLVKRTGEKVFLECVQDMDHENMFWYRQDPGLGLRLIYFSYDVKMKEKGDIPEGYSVSREKKERFSLILESASTNQTSMYLCASSPLPSSYEQYFGPGTRLTVT.

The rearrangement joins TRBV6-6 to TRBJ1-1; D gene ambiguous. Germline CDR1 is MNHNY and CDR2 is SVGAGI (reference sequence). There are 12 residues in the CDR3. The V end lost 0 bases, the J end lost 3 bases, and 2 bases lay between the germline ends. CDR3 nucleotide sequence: TGTGCCAGCAGTTACTCCGACACTGAAGCTTTCTTT. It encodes CASSYSDTEAFF.

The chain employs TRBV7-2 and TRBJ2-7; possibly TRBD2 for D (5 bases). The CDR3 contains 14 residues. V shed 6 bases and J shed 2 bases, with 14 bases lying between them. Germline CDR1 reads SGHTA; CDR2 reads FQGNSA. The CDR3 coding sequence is TGTGCCAGCAGACCCCCGGGAAACCCCTACGAGCAGTACTTC. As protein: CASRPPGNPYEQYF.

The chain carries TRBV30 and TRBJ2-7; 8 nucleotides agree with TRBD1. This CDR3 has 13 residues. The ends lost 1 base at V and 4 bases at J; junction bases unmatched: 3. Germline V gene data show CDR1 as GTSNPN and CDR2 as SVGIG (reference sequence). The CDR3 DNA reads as TGTGCCTGGAGTGGGACAGGGAAGTACGAGCAGTACTTC. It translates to CAWSGTGKYEQYF.

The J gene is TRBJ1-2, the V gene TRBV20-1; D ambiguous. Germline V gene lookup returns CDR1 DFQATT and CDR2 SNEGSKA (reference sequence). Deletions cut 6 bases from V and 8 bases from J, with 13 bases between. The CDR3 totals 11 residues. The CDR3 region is CSALGGRGYTF. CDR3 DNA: TGCAGTGCCTTGGGAGGGCGAGGCTACACCTTC.

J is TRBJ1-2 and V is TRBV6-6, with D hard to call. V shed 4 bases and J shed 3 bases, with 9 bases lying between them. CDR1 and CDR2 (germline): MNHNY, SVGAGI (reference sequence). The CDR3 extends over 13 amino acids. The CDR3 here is CASSSRPDYGYTF. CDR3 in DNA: TGTGCCAGCAGTTCACGCCCTGACTATGGCTACACCTTC.

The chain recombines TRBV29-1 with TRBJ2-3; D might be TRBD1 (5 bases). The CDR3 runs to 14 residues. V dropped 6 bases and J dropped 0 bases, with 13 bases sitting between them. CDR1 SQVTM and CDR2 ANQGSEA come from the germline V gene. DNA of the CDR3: TGCAGCGTCGTACAGGAATTTAGCACAGATACGCAGTATTTT. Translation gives CSVVQEFSTDTQYF.

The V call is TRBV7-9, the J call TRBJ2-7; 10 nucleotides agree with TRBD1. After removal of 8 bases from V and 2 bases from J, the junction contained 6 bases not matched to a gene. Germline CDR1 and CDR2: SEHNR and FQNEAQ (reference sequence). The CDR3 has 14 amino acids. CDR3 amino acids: CASGRDRGPYEQYF. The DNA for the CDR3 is TGTGCCAGCGGCCGGGACAGGGGTCCCTACGAGCAGTACTTC.